This TCR beta chain was found in a study of blood T cell repertoires in COVID-19 (TCRdb year 2020). Regarding the research as a whole: Samples covering the acute and convalescent phases of COVID-19 were provided by collaborators in the United States, Italy and Spain. The material from the prospective study consisted of cDNA or gDNA derived from T cells, B-cell-depleted T cells, or PBMCs. Deeply sampled blood TCRbeta repertoires from subjects exposed to, actively infected with, or recovered from COVID-19 were included in the dataset. The repertoires were made available in a free public database intended to serve as a resource for research on the immune response to SARS-CoV-2. Samples were obtained from the ongoing ImmuneRACE study (first 160 participants) and from approximately 1,200 subjects provided by 6 global collaborators. The sample metadata nearly always contained a de-identified subject ID, COVID-19 status, age in years and sex. Where available, HLA class I and class II types were taken from metadata supplied by the sample provider and were not determined by assay-based typing.

Samples from volunteer blood donors who had recovered from COVID-19 were contributed by a second Seattle source. Collaborating institutions collected whole blood in K2EDTA tubes following their own protocols. For TCRbeta analysis, collaborators shipped samples as frozen whole blood, isolated PBMCs, or DNA extracted from either of those sample types. The immunoSEQ Assay, a bias-controlled multiplex PCR, was used to amplify TCRbeta CDR3 regions from genomic DNA. Regarding the original processing steps: Within the assay, amplification of reference gene primers was used to estimate how many nucleated cells each sample contained. Sequence reads were collapsed and filtered to measure the absolute abundance of every unique TCRbeta CDR3 rearrangement. For each sample, productive Simpson clonality was calculated by taking the square root of Simpson's diversity index across productive rearrangements. The source is immuneACCESS, and TCRdb retained only in-frame sequences with V and J called. Part of the clones is not carried over; for the studies checked, unresolved V genes explain less than half of this, and the remainder is unexplained. V, J and clone size are those of that table, while D and trimming were read from the DNA. The sample table holds 150,000 to 200,000 clones, of which roughly four fifths were seen once. The ten most abundant clones make up around 7.6% of the sample.

V gives up 2 bases and J gives up 7 bases, and the segment between their germline ends measures 3 bases. The CDR3 runs 11 amino acids, cysteine and phenylalanine included. The only DNA kept is the CDR3, 33 bases in frame from the first base. CDR1 and CDR2 (GTSNPN, SVGIG) derive from the germline V gene (reference sequence). A single count supports this clone. Its recognized antigen is unknown. No base quality information exists; no much larger clone differs at one position. Broad study findings and their caveats: The amount of clinical and demographic metadata varied by source and participant and was provided uncurated.

The clonotype was recovered from a man between 40 and 49 years old who had recovered from COVID-19. This receptor chain uses TRBV30 and TRBJ1-6; a confident D gene designation cannot be given. The sample was peripheral blood. The DNA reads as follows: TGTGCCTGGAGTAGCAATTCACCCCTCCACTTT. This sequence encodes CAWSSNSPLHF.